The 16 T cell receptor beta chains given below trace back to one sample, sequenced in a study of T cell responses to AZD1222 COVID-19 vaccine. This table comes from immunoSEQ multiplex PCR, and its TCRdb copy is limited to in-frame clones, with some not included. The sample lists around 180,000 clones; 75% to 90% were seen once. The material sequenced was peripheral blood, taken on day 0 of AZD1222 vaccination. The receptors originated from an adult in good health.

The chain joins TRBV28 to TRBJ2-4, with 10 nucleotides matching TRBD1. The V gene's germline CDR1 is MDHEN and CDR2 SYDVKM. After removal of 0 bases from V and 2 bases from J, the junction contained 1 base not matched to a gene. The CDR3 has 16 residues. The CDR3 spells CASSLWDRGTKNIQYF. The CDR3 bases are TGTGCCAGCAGTTTATGGGACAGGGGGACCAAAAACATTCAGTACTTC.

This chain joins TRBV7-3 and TRBJ2-6, with a weak D call TRBD1 (6 bases). V was cut by 5 bases and J by 3 bases, with 20 bases left in between. This CDR3 is 18 amino acids long. CDR1 is SGHTA, CDR2 FQGTGA, per germline. The CDR3 nucleotides are TGTGCCAGCAGCCGCCGACAGGCCGTACTCTATGGGGCCAACGTCCTGACTTTC. Its translation: CASSRRQAVLYGANVLTF.

V gene TRBV5-4 combines with J gene TRBJ1-6; no reliable D call. The CDR3 runs to 15 residues. V was clipped by 4 bases and J by 5 bases, with 13 bases between them. In germline, CDR1 is SGHNT, CDR2 YYREEE (reference sequence). The CDR3 protein is CASSIAWGDNSPLHF. CDR3 nucleotide sequence: TGTGCCAGCAGCATCGCCTGGGGTGATAATTCACCCCTCCACTTT.

This chain uses TRBV7-9 with TRBJ2-7, with 13 bases aligning to TRBD2. J lost 2 bases, V lost 1 base, and 8 bases had no gene match. The germline gives CDR1 SEHNR, CDR2 FQNEAQ (reference sequence). CDR3 length: 18 residues. As DNA, the CDR3 is TGTGCCAGCAGCTTAGGGACTAGCGGGAGAGGAAGGACCTACGAGCAGTACTTC. It translates to CASSLGTSGRGRTYEQYF.

The chain couples TRBV28 to TRBJ1-2; weak D call: TRBD1 (6 bases). Trimming took 1 base from V and 5 from J, leaving 11 bases between them. Per the germline V gene, CDR1 is MDHEN and CDR2 is SYDVKM. The CDR3 runs to 14 residues. As DNA, the CDR3 is TGTGCCAGCAGTTTATCGGGGGGCGGGTATGGCTACACCTTC. Its protein is CASSLSGGGYGYTF.

This chain uses TRBV2 with TRBJ2-7; D possibly corresponds to TRBD1 (5 bases). The CDR3 totals 12 residues. Germline loops: CDR1 SNHLY, CDR2 FYNNEI. V shed 3 bases and J shed 6 bases, with 9 bases lying between them. The CDR3 region is CASSDPGPEQYF. CDR3 bases: TGTGCCAGCAGTGACCCAGGGCCCGAGCAGTACTTC. The full variable domain, rest sourced from reference TRBV2 and TRBJ2-7, is EPEVTQTPSHQVTQMGQEVILRCVPISNHLYFYWYRQILGQKVEFLVSFYNNEISEKSEIFDDQFSVERPDGSNFTLKIRSTKLEDSAMYFCASSDPGPEQYFGPGTRLTVT.

The count of this clone is one. CDR3 sequence (DNA): TGTGCCAGCAGTCCACAGAACTCCGGGACGGCCAAAGTTTTCTTT. Encoded protein: CASSPQNSGTAKVFF. This rearrangement joins TRBV6-5 to TRBJ1-1; possibly TRBD1 for D (5 bases). There are 15 residues in the CDR3. The V and J ends lost 5 bases and 13 bases respectively, with 26 bases between them. Per the germline V gene, CDR1 is MNHEY and CDR2 is SVGAGI.

This rearrangement joins TRBV6-1 to TRBJ2-5, with D uncertain. There are 15 residues in the CDR3. The germline V gene has CDR1 MNHNS and CDR2 SASEGT. V was shortened by 2 bases and J by 5 bases, with 15 bases between the two germline ends. CDR3 in amino acids: CASSENALRLETQYF. The CDR3 nucleotides read TGTGCCAGCAGTGAAAACGCGCTGCGGTTGGAGACCCAGTACTTC.

The chain employs TRBV3-1 (or the pseudogene TRBV3-2) and TRBJ2-1; unclear D gene. The V and J ends lost 0 bases and 3 bases respectively, with 6 bases between them. CDR1 and CDR2 from the germline V gene are LGHDT and YNNKEL (reference sequence). The CDR3 sequence is 14 residues long. The CDR3 DNA is TGTGCCAGCAGCCAAGAGACCCGCTACAATGAGCAGTTCTTC. Residues: CASSQETRYNEQFF.

This chain uses TRBV3-1 (or the pseudogene TRBV3-2) with TRBJ1-2; D gene uncertain. V dropped 3 bases and J dropped 6 bases, with 11 bases sitting between them. Germline V gene data show CDR1 as LGHDT and CDR2 as YNNKEL (reference sequence). CDR3 length: 13 amino acids. CDR3 in DNA: TGTGCCAGCAGCCACTCAGGAATAAATGGCTACACCTTC. It encodes CASSHSGINGYTF.

The V call is TRBV6-5, the J call TRBJ2-4; D not resolved. Trimming took off 8 bases at V and 2 bases at J, with 10 bases between the two ends. Germline V gene sequence: CDR1 MNHEY, CDR2 SVGAGI. The CDR3 has 13 residues. CDR3 residues: CASRGSSKNIQYF. The CDR3, as DNA: TGTGCCAGCCGAGGCTCGTCCAAAAACATTCAGTACTTC.

This clone was observed a handful of times. The chain combines TRBV12-5 with TRBJ2-2, with D uncertain. Trimming took 6 bases from V and 5 from J, leaving 19 bases between them. This CDR3 is 16 amino acids long. Germline assignment: CDR1 LGHNT and CDR2 FRNRAP. The CDR3 is CASGLVPWGKTGELFF. The CDR3 nucleotides are TGTGCTAGTGGCCTGGTCCCCTGGGGAAAGACCGGGGAGCTGTTTTTT.

The CDR3 sequence is CASSQTGYHYGYTF. The CDR3 DNA reads TGTGCCAGCAGCCAGACAGGCTACCACTATGGCTACACCTTC. This chain links TRBV3-1 (or the pseudogene TRBV3-2) with TRBJ1-2, with D maybe TRBD1 (6 bases). The CDR3 extends over 14 amino acids. V shed 3 bases and J shed 3 bases, with 11 bases lying between them. Germline values: CDR1 LGHDT, CDR2 YNNKEL (reference sequence).

The chain couples TRBV28 to TRBJ1-2, with a weak D call TRBD1 (5 bases). The V gene's germline CDR1 is MDHEN and CDR2 SYDVKM. The V end was cut by 10 bases, the J end by 4 bases, with 22 bases between. This CDR3 has 15 amino acids. The CDR3 loop reads CAIQSTPGTTYGYTF. The CDR3 DNA reads TGTGCCATCCAGTCCACCCCCGGGACCACCTATGGCTACACCTTC.

In nucleotides, the CDR3 is TGTGCCAGCAGCTTGGGTTCGAGGGGGGGCACAGATACGCAGTATTTT. Translation: CASSLGSRGGTDTQYF. The chain carries TRBV5-4 and TRBJ2-3; D tentatively reads TRBD1 or TRBD2 (6 bases each). The CDR3 runs 16 residues. The V gene lost 0 bases and the J gene lost 1 base, with 12 bases spanning the gap. The V gene's germline CDR1 is SGHNT and CDR2 YYREEE (reference sequence).

The V call is TRBV27, the J call TRBJ2-4; D may be TRBD2 (7 bases). This CDR3 contains 14 residues. Germline lookup yields CDR1 MNHEY and CDR2 SMNVEV (reference sequence). V shed 6 bases and J shed 0 bases, with 9 bases lying between them. The CDR3 protein is CASRAGAAKNIQYF. CDR3 nucleotide sequence: TGTGCCAGCAGGGCGGGGGCAGCCAAAAACATTCAGTACTTC.